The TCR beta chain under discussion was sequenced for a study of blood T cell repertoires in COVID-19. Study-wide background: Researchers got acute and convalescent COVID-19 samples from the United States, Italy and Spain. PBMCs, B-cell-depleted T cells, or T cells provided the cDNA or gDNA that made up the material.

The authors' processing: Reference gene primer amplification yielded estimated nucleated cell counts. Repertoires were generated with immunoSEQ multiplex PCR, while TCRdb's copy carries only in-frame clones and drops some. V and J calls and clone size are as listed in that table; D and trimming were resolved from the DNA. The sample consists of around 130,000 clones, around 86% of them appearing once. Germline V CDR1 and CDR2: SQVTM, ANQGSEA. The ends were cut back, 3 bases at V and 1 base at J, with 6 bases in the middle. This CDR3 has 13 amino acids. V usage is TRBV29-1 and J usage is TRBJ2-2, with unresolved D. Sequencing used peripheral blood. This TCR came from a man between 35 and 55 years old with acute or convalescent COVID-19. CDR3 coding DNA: TGCAGCGTTGATCCCCAGAACACCGGGGAGCTGTTTTTT. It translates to CSVDPQNTGELFF.